The clone carrying this TCR beta chain has just a few counts. What it binds is unknown. This record comes from a study of T cells after yellow fever vaccination. Study observations and caveats: By day 5 rather than day 15, the secondary response had peaked, though it was weaker. Among primary-vaccination clones, most reappeared after the booster, at just under 98% for CD4 and approximately 90% for CD8. One caveat is that FACS-sorted repertoires could contain abundant clonotypes contaminating from the bulk population.

Each CDR3 protein is one row after TCRdb ran MiXCR on the 5' RACE reads. Of approximately 510,000 distinct CDR3 sequences listed, 21% are singletons. The length of the CDR3 is 11 residues. V was cut by 6 bases and J by 5 bases, with 7 bases left in between. Germline values: CDR1 SNHLY, CDR2 FYNNEI. Sequencing was performed on PBMCs, taken 21 days after the first yellow fever vaccination. The genes are TRBV2 and TRBJ1-2, with no clear D. This TCR was recovered from a man younger than 35 who received the YFV17D yellow fever vaccine. In nucleotides, the CDR3 is TGTGCCAGCAGCGTCCTTTATGGCTACACCTTC. Its translation: CASSVLYGYTF. Supplemented by reference TRBV2 and TRBJ1-2, the full variable domain reads EPEVTQTPSHQVTQMGQEVILRCVPISNHLYFYWYRQILGQKVEFLVSFYNNEISEKSEIFDDQFSVERPDGSNFTLKIRSTKLEDSAMYFCASSVLYGYTFGSGTRLTVV.